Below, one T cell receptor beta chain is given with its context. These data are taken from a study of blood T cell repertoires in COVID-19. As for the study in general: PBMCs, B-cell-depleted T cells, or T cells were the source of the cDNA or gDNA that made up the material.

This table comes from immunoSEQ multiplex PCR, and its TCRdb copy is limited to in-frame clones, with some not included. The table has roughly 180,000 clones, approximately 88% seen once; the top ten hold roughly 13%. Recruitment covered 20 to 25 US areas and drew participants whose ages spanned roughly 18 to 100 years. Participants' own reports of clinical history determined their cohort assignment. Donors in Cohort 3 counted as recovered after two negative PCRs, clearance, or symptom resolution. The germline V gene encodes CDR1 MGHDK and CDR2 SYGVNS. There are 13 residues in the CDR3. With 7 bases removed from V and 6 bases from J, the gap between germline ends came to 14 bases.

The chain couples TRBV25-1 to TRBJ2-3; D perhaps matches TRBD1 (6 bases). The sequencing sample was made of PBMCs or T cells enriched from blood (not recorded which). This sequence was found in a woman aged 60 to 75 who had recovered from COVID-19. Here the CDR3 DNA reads TGTGCCAGCAAATCAACAGGGTCGGATACGCAGTATTTT. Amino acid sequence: CASKSTGSDTQYF.